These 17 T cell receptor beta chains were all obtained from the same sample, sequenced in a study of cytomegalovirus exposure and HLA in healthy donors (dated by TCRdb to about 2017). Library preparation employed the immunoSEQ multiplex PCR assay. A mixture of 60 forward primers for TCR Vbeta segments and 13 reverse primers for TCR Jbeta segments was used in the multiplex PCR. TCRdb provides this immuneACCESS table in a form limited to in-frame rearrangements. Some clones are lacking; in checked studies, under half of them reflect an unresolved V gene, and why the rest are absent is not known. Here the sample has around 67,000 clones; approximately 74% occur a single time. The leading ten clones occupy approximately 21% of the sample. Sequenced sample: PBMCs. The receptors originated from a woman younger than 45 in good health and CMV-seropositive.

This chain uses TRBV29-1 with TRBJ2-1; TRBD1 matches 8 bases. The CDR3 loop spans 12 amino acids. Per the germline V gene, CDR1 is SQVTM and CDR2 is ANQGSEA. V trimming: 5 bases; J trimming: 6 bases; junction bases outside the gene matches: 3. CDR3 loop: CSVPTGANEQFF. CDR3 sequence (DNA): TGCAGCGTTCCGACAGGGGCCAATGAGCAGTTCTTC.

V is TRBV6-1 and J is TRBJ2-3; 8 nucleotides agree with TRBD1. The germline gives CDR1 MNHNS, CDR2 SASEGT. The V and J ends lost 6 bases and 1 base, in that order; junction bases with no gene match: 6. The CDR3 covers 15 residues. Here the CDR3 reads CASRDQGAGTDTQYF. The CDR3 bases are TGTGCCAGCAGAGACCAGGGGGCCGGCACAGATACGCAGTATTTT.

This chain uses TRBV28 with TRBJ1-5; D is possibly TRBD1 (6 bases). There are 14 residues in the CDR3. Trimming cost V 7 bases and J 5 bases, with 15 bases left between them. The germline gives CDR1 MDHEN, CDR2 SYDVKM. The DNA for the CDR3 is TGTGCCAGCAAGGGCGTTGGGGGCCATCAGCCCCAGCATTTT. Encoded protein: CASKGVGGHQPQHF.

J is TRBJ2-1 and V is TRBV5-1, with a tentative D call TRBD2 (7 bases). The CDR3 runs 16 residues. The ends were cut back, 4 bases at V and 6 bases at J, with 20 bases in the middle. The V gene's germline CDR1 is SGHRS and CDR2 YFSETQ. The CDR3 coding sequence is TGCGCCAGCAGCGTTGGGGGGCGGGAGTACACCAATGAGCAGTTCTTC. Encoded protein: CASSVGGREYTNEQFF.

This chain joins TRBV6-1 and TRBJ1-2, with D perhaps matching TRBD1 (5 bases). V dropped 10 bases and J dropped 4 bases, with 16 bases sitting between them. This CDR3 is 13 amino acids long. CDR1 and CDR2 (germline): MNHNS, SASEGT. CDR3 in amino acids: CANRQLPSYGYTF. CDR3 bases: TGTGCCAACCGACAGCTACCCAGCTATGGCTACACCTTC.

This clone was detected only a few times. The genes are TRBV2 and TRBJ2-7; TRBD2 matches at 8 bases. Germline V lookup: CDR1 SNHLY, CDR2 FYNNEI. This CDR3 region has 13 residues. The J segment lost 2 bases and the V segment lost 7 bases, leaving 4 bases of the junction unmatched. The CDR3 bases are TGTGCCAGCAACAGACTAGCGACCTACGAGCAGTACTTC. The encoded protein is CASNRLATYEQYF.

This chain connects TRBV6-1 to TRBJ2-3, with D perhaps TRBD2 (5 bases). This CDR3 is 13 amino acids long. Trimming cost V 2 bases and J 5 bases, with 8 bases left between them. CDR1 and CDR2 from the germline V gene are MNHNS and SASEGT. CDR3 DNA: TGTGCCAGCAGTGAAAAAGCGGAAGATACGCAGTATTTT. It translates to CASSEKAEDTQYF.

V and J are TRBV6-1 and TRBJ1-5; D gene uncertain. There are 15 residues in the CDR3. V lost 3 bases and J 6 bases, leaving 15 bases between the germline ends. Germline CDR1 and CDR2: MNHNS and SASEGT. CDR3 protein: CASSENHVPGQPQHF. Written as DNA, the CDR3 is TGTGCCAGCAGTGAGAACCATGTACCAGGTCAGCCCCAGCATTTT.

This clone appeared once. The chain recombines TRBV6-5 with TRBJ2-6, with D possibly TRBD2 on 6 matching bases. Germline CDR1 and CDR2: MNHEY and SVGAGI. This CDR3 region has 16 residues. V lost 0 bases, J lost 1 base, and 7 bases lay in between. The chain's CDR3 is CASSYSGRSGANVLTF. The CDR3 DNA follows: TGTGCCAGCAGTTACTCAGGGAGGTCTGGGGCCAACGTCCTGACTTTC.

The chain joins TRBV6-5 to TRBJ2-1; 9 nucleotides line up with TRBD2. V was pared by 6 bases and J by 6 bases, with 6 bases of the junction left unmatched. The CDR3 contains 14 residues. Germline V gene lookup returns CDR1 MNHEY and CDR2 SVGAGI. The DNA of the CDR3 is TGTGCCAGCAGCCAAATACTAGCGGGCAATGAGCAGTTCTTC. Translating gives CASSQILAGNEQFF.

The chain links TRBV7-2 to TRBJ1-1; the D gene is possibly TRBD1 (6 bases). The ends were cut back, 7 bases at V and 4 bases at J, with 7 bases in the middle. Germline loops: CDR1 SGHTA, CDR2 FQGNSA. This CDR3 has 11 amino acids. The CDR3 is CASTRGTEAFF. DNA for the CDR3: TGTGCCAGCACCAGGGGCACTGAAGCTTTCTTT.

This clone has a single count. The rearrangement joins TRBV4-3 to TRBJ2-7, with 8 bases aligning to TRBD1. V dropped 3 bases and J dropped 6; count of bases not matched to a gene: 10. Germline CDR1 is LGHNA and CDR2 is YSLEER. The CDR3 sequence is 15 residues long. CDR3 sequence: CASSQSRTGTGEQYF. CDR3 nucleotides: TGCGCCAGCAGCCAGTCGAGGACAGGGACTGGCGAGCAGTACTTC.

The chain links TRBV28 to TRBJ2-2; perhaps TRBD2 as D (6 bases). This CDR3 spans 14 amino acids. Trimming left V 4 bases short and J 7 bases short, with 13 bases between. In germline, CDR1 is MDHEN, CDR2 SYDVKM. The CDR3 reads CASSYGGSGGELFF. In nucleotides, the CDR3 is TGTGCCAGCAGTTATGGAGGGTCGGGCGGGGAGCTGTTTTTT.

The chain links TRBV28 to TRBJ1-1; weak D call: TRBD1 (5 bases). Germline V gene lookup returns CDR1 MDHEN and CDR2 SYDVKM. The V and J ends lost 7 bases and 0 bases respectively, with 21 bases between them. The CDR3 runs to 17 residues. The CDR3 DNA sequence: TGTGCCAGCACATCGGGACTCTGGGGAACCATGAACACTGAAGCTTTCTTT. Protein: CASTSGLWGTMNTEAFF.

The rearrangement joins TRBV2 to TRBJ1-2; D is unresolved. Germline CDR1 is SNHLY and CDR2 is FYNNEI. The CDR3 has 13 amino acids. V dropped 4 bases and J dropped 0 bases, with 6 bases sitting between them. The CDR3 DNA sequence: TGTGCCAGCAGTGTTGCAGCTAACTATGGCTACACCTTC. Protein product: CASSVAANYGYTF.

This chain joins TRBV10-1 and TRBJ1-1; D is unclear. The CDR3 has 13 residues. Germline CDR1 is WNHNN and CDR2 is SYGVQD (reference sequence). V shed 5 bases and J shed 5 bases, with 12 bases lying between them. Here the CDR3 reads CASSRGLTTEAFF. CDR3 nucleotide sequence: TGCGCCAGCAGTCGCGGACTCACAACTGAAGCTTTCTTT.

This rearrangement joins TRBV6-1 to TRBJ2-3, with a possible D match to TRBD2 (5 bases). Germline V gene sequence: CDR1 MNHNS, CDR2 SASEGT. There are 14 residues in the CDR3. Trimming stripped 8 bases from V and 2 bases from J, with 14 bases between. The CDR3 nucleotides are TGTGCCAGCCAATCAAAGGGAGCCACAGATACGCAGTATTTT. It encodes CASQSKGATDTQYF.